Below are 32 T cell receptor beta chains sequenced from a single sample in a study of T cells after yellow fever vaccination. Via MiXCR, TCRdb re-called the 5' RACE reads, giving one row per CDR3 protein. The table records about 300,000 distinct CDR3 sequences, 4% of them present only once. The specimen comprised PBMCs, sampled 5 days after the yellow fever booster vaccination. Receptors were obtained from a man aged 18 to 30 who received the YFV17D yellow fever vaccine.

This clonotype was seen repeatedly, ten times or more. V is TRBV11-2 and J is TRBJ1-6; D is uncertain. The CDR3 consists of 14 residues. V was pared by 5 bases and J by 7 bases, with 12 bases between. In germline, CDR1 is SGHAT, CDR2 FQNNGV. CDR3 nucleotide sequence: TGTGCCAGCAGCCCCTCTGCGGGGAATTCACCCCTCCACTTT. Its translation: CASSPSAGNSPLHF.

The V call is TRBV19, the J call TRBJ1-4, with D perhaps matching TRBD1 (5 bases). Germline V gene lookup returns CDR1 LNHDA and CDR2 SQIVND (reference sequence). The CDR3 contains 15 residues. V was clipped by 6 bases and J by 2 bases, with 13 bases between them. CDR3 sequence reads: CASRPPGATNEKLFF. CDR3 nucleotides: TGTGCCAGTAGGCCCCCCGGGGCCACTAATGAAAAACTGTTTTTT.

This clonotype was found many times. This rearrangement joins TRBV7-6 to TRBJ2-7; TRBD1 might be the D (6 bases). There are 13 residues in the CDR3. Per germline, CDR1 SGHVS and CDR2 FNYEAQ. V was cut by 4 bases and J by 0 bases, with 7 bases left in between. DNA of the CDR3: TGTGCCAGCAGCTGGGGGCCCTCCTACGAGCAGTACTTC. The encoded protein is CASSWGPSYEQYF.

In this sample, this clonotype turned up a few times. The gene calls are TRBV4-1 and TRBJ1-6; the D is unclear. The CDR3 sequence is 17 residues long. The V gene lost 3 bases and the J gene lost 0 bases, with 12 bases spanning the gap. Germline V gives CDR1 MGHRA, CDR2 YSYEKL. The CDR3: CASSQGRQVSYNSPLHF. The DNA of the CDR3 is TGCGCCAGCAGCCAGGGTCGTCAGGTCTCCTATAATTCACCCCTCCACTTT.

The genes are TRBV12-2 and TRBJ1-3; the table gives TRBD1 as D, unverified against the DNA. TRBV12-2 constitutes a pseudogene. The CDR3 contains 17 residues. CDR3 bases: TGTGCAAGTCGGCTTGCGACGGGACAGATCTCTGGAAACACCATATATTTT. Residues: CASRLATGQISGNTIYF.

In this sample, this clonotype turned up many times. The rearrangement uses TRBV28 and TRBJ2-3; 10 bases are a match to TRBD1. The CDR3 covers 15 residues. The germline gives CDR1 MDHEN, CDR2 SYDVKM. Germline trimming cut 5 bases from V and 3 bases from J; bases unmatched to any gene: 5. CDR3 sequence reads: CASSNRQGATDTQYF. The CDR3, as DNA: TGTGCCAGCAGTAACCGACAGGGGGCTACAGATACGCAGTATTTT.

The gene calls are TRBV5-4 and TRBJ2-3, with TRBD1 identical over 8 bases. This CDR3 has 16 residues. J gave up 4 bases and V 4 bases, and 11 bases lay outside the gene matches. Per the germline V gene, CDR1 is SGHNT and CDR2 is YYREEE (reference sequence). The CDR3 loop is CASSEGQGLGPDTQYF. CDR3 DNA: TGTGCCAGCAGCGAAGGACAGGGATTGGGGCCAGATACGCAGTATTTT.

This clonotype was seen many times. The chain links TRBV24-1 to TRBJ2-1, with D possibly being TRBD2 (5 bases). Germline assignment: CDR1 KGHDR and CDR2 SFDVKD. This CDR3 has 12 residues. Trimming cost V 3 bases and J 9 bases, with 8 bases left between them. CDR3 residues: CATSDGLLEQFF. The DNA of the CDR3 is TGTGCCACCAGTGATGGACTCCTTGAGCAGTTCTTC.

The rearrangement links TRBV6-1 to TRBJ2-7, with TRBD2 as a possible D gene (6 bases). V was clipped by 7 bases and J by 2 bases, with 18 bases between them. This CDR3 comprises 15 residues. Germline V gene sequence: CDR1 MNHNS, CDR2 SASEGT. This CDR3 reads CASIPLGGNPYEQYV. The CDR3 bases are TGTGCCAGCATTCCCCTGGGAGGAAACCCCTACGAGCAGTACGTC.

This clonotype was recorded a few times. The V gene is TRBV13, the J gene TRBJ2-1; D is uncertain. V was pared by 5 bases and J by 0 bases, with 14 bases between. This CDR3 region has 16 residues. CDR1 and CDR2 from the germline V gene are PRHDT and FYEKMQ (reference sequence). CDR3 sequence reads: CASSGVRASSYNEQFF. The CDR3 DNA reads TGTGCCAGCAGCGGTGTTCGCGCCTCCTCCTACAATGAGCAGTTCTTC. The whole variable domain, remainder taken from reference TRBV13 and TRBJ2-1, is AAGVIQSPRHLIKEKRETATLKCYPIPRHDTVYWYQQGPGQDPQFLISFYEKMQSDKGSIPDRFSAQQFSDYHSELNMSSLELGDSALYFCASSGVRASSYNEQFFGPGTRLTVL.

This clonotype has more than one count but fewer than ten. The V and J genes are TRBV6-5 and TRBJ2-7, with 8 bases fitting TRBD1. The ends lost 8 bases at V and 2 bases at J; junction bases unmatched: 2. CDR1 and CDR2 from the germline V gene are MNHEY and SVGAGI. The CDR3 length is 12 residues. The CDR3 loop reads CASQGATYEQYF. In DNA form, the CDR3 reads TGTGCCAGCCAGGGGGCCACCTACGAGCAGTACTTC.

This clonotype was observed many times. This chain links TRBV6-6 with TRBJ2-1; 7 bases map to TRBD2. This CDR3 has 14 residues. Looked up from germline, CDR1 is MNHNY and CDR2 is SVGAGI (reference sequence). Unmatched junction bases numbered 2, after V lost 5 bases and J lost 1 base. CDR3 region: CASSGGLSYNEQFF. In DNA form, the CDR3 reads TGTGCCAGCAGTGGGGGACTATCCTACAATGAGCAGTTCTTC.

This clonotype was found many times. This chain links TRBV11-2 with TRBJ1-6; D gene ambiguous. The V end lost 0 bases, the J end lost 10 bases, and 7 bases lay between the germline ends. The germline V gene has CDR1 SGHAT and CDR2 FQNNGV. The CDR3 runs to 13 residues. CDR3 in DNA: TGTGCCAGCAGCTTAGACTACAGCTCACCCCTCCACTTT. Translation: CASSLDYSSPLHF. The entire variable domain, with the rest obtained from reference TRBV11-2 and TRBJ1-6, is as follows: EAGVAQSPRYKIIEKRQSVAFWCNPISGHATLYWYQQILGQGPKLLIQFQNNGVVDDSQLPKDRFSAERLKGVDSTLKIQPAKLEDSAVYLCASSLDYSSPLHFGNGTRLTVT.

This clonotype was picked up a small number of times. The chain uses TRBV18 and TRBJ1-2, with D perhaps TRBD1 (6 bases). The V gene lost 0 bases and the J gene lost 4 bases, with 9 bases spanning the gap. The V gene's germline CDR1 is KGHSH and CDR2 LQKENI. The CDR3 has 14 amino acids. CDR3 sequence reads: CASSPPPGAYGYTF. CDR3 nucleotide sequence: TGTGCCAGCTCACCACCGCCAGGGGCCTATGGCTACACCTTC.

Turning to this clonotype: This is likely a read error, given that the CDR3 carries no conserved phenylalanine or tryptophan at its end. The chain uses TRBV7-9 and TRBJ1-1; the D gene is possibly TRBD1 (6 bases). Trimming took 5 bases from V and 4 from J, leaving 14 bases between them. The CDR3 runs 14 residues. CDR1 SEHNR and CDR2 FQNEAQ come from the germline V gene (reference sequence). The CDR3 is CASSPKGTTTEAFI. The CDR3, as DNA: TGTGCCAGCAGCCCTAAGGGGACAACCACTGAAGCTTTCATT.

V usage is TRBV18 and J usage is TRBJ1-1; D not certain. The CDR3 extends over 14 amino acids. Trimming removed 6 bases at V and 1 base at J, with 12 bases between. In germline, CDR1 is KGHSH, CDR2 LQKENI. CDR3 coding DNA: TGTGCCAGCTCGCCCGTGGCGGGGAACACTGAAGCTTTCTTT. Translating it yields CASSPVAGNTEAFF.

The chain uses TRBV6-6 and TRBJ1-1; D might be TRBD1 (5 bases). V gave up 4 bases and J gave up 3 bases, with 6 bases separating them. The germline gives CDR1 MNHNY, CDR2 SVGAGI (reference sequence). This CDR3 is built from 12 residues. CDR3 residues: CASSSGDTEAFF. In DNA form, the CDR3 reads TGTGCCAGCAGTTCGGGGGACACTGAAGCTTTCTTT.

The rearrangement links TRBV5-1 to TRBJ2-3, with D possibly matching TRBD1 (6 bases). The CDR3 is 17 residues long. Trimming shortened V by 2 bases and J by 1 base, and 17 bases separated the two germline ends. Germline values: CDR1 SGHRS, CDR2 YFSETQ. CDR3 DNA sequence: TGCGCCAGCAGCTTAGGGCAGGGGAATCTTGGCACAGATACGCAGTATTTT. Protein sequence: CASSLGQGNLGTDTQYF.

This clonotype has at least ten counts. This sequence joins TRBV7-2 and TRBJ2-1, with D perhaps matching TRBD2 (5 bases). The CDR3 has 13 amino acids. V lost 5 bases to trimming and J lost 12 bases, with 17 bases between them. Germline CDR1 reads SGHTA; CDR2 reads FQGNSA. In nucleotides, the CDR3 is TGTGCCAGCAGCCCCTTTACTAGTTCTGTGCAGTTCTTC. Translating it yields CASSPFTSSVQFF.

The V gene is TRBV4-3, the J gene TRBJ1-5; no firm D call. V was shortened by 4 bases and J by 4 bases, with 8 bases between the two germline ends. Germline-derived CDR1 and CDR2 are LGHNA and YSLEER. The CDR3 length is 13 residues. In DNA, the CDR3 is TGCGCCAGCAGCCCTCTTATGAATCAGCCCCAGCATTTT. It is translated as CASSPLMNQPQHF.

This clonotype has ten or more counts. The genes are TRBV7-2 and TRBJ2-1; 7 bases agree with TRBD2. The CDR3 length is 16 residues. The V and J ends lost 0 bases and 7 bases, in that order; junction bases with no gene match: 9. The germline CDR1 and CDR2 sequences are SGHTA and FQGNSA. The CDR3 loop is CASSLAWTRFVNEQFF. The CDR3 region has the DNA TGTGCCAGCAGCTTAGCTTGGACTAGATTCGTTAATGAGCAGTTCTTC.

At least ten counts were recorded for this clonotype. V is TRBV12-3 or TRBV12-4 and J is TRBJ2-5; TRBD2 agrees at 7 bases. Trimming took 5 bases from V and 5 from J; bases not matched to a gene: 8. The CDR3 totals 14 residues. The CDR3 loop is CASSPSGVPETQYF. CDR3 DNA sequence: TGTGCCAGCAGTCCAAGCGGGGTTCCTGAGACCCAGTACTTC.

The chain employs TRBV3-1 and TRBJ2-2, with D uncertain. CDR3 size: 11 residues. CDR1 and CDR2 (germline): LGHDT, YNNKEL (reference sequence). V lost 3 bases to trimming and J lost 6 bases, with 2 bases between them. The CDR3 loop is CASSHSGELFF. The CDR3 DNA is TGTGCCAGCAGCCACTCCGGGGAGCTGTTTTTT.

This clonotype has just a few counts. J is TRBJ1-4 and V is TRBV21-1. TRBV21-1 is termed a pseudogene. This CDR3 has 14 amino acids. The chain's CDR3 is CASSKFLANEKLFF. CDR3 coding DNA: TGTGCCAGCAGCAAATTCCTGGCTAATGAAAAACTGTTTTTT.

This clonotype was seen a few times. V gene TRBV5-5 combines with J gene TRBJ1-1, with TRBD1 matching over 8 bases. V lost 5 bases, J lost 5 bases, and 17 bases stayed unmatched. Germline CDR1 reads SGHKS; CDR2 reads YYEKEE (reference sequence). The CDR3 consists of 17 residues. The CDR3 DNA is TGTGCCAGCAGACCCAGGGGGCCGACCTGGAGAGGGACTGAAGCTTTCTTT. It is translated as CASRPRGPTWRGTEAFF.

This clonotype showed up many times. This chain joins TRBV5-1 and TRBJ1-4, with 7 bases identical to TRBD1. This CDR3 has 14 amino acids. CDR1 is SGHRS, CDR2 YFSETQ, per germline. V lost 7 bases, J lost 5 bases, and 8 bases stayed unmatched. CDR3 nucleotide sequence: TGCGCCAGCGGACCGACAGGGATAAATGAAAAACTGTTTTTT. The encoded protein is CASGPTGINEKLFF.

This clonotype has a handful of counts. CDR3 loop: CASSLMRGLIQETQYF. Here the CDR3 DNA reads TGTGCCAGCAGCTTAATGAGGGGTCTCATCCAAGAGACCCAGTACTTC. The chain has TRBV7-6 and TRBJ2-5, with D tentatively TRBD1 or TRBD2 (5 bases each). The CDR3 length is 16 residues. From germline, CDR1 is SGHVS and CDR2 FNYEAQ. V shed 2 bases and J shed 1 base, with 14 bases lying between them. Complete variable domain (other parts from reference TRBV7-6 and TRBJ2-5): GAGVSQSPRYKVTKRGQDVALRCDPISGHVSLYWYRQALGQGPEFLTYFNYEAQQDKSGLPNDRFSAERPEGSISTLTIQRTEQRDSAMYRCASSLMRGLIQETQYFGPGTRLLVL.

This clonotype was observed a handful of times. The chain carries TRBV20-1 and TRBJ1-2, with D tentatively TRBD1 (6 bases). CDR1 and CDR2 (germline): DFQATT, SNEGSKA (reference sequence). The CDR3 length is 14 residues. The V gene lost 6 bases and the J gene lost 8 bases, with 22 bases spanning the gap. The DNA of the CDR3 is TGCAGTGCCCGTTGGGGGGCAGGAGTTTACGGCTACACCTTC. Protein product: CSARWGAGVYGYTF.

This clonotype has more than one count but fewer than ten. This chain connects TRBV27 to TRBJ2-1; D possibly corresponds to TRBD1 (6 bases). From germline, CDR1 is MNHEY and CDR2 SMNVEV (reference sequence). This CDR3 region has 15 residues. V lost 5 bases, J lost 5 bases, and 16 bases lay in between. CDR3 protein: CASSQGWQSNNEQFF. The CDR3 DNA reads TGTGCCAGCAGTCAGGGGTGGCAGTCGAACAATGAGCAGTTCTTC.

This clonotype was found many times. The chain links TRBV19 to TRBJ1-5; no definite D call. This CDR3 contains 11 residues. Germline values: CDR1 LNHDA, CDR2 SQIVND (reference sequence). Between the trimmed V and J ends, which lost 8 bases and 9 bases, there was a span of 11 bases. CDR3 bases: TGTGCCAGTGGTCTCCTGGGGCCCCAGCATTTT. Translation: CASGLLGPQHF.

The V and J genes are TRBV12-3 or TRBV12-4 and TRBJ1-1, with D unresolved. V dropped 6 bases and J dropped 0 bases, with 11 bases sitting between them. This CDR3 is 14 amino acids long. The CDR3 reads CASRSYRMNTEAFF. DNA of the CDR3: TGTGCCAGCAGATCTTATCGAATGAACACTGAAGCTTTCTTT.

In this sample, this clonotype turned up a few times. J is TRBJ1-5 and V is TRBV6-2 or TRBV6-3; TRBD1 might be the D (6 bases). V lost 2 bases to trimming and J lost 11 bases, with 19 bases between them. The CDR3 contains 15 residues. CDR1 and CDR2 from the germline V gene are MNHEY and SVGEGT. The CDR3 sequence: CASSYGAGATGAQHF. The CDR3 nucleotides read TGTGCCAGCAGTTACGGAGCAGGGGCAACCGGGGCCCAGCATTTT.